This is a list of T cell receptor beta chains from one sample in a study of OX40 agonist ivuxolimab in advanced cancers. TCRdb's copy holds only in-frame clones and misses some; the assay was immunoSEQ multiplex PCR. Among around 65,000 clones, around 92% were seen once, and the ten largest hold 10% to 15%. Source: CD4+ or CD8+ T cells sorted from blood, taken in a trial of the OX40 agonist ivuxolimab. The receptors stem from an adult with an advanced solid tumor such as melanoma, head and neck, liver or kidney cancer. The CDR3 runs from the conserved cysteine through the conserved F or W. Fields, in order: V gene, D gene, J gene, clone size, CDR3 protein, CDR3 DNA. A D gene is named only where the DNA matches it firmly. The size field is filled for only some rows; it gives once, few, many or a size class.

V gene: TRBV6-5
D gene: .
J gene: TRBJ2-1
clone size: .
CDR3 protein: CASSYSATNEQFF
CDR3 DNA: TGTGCCAGCAGTTACTCGGCCACAAATGAGCAGTTCTTC

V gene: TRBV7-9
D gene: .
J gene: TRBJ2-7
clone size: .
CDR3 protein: CASSLAGTRLYEQYF
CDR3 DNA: TGTGCCAGCAGCTTAGCCGGGACACGACTCTACGAGCAGTACTTC

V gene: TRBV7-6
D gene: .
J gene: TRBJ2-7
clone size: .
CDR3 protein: CASSLDLESYEQYF
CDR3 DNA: TGTGCCAGCAGCTTAGATCTAGAGTCCTACGAGCAGTACTTC

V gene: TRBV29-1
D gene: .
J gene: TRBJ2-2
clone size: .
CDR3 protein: CSVGLPSGTGELFF
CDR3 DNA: TGCAGCGTTGGGCTGCCCTCGGGCACCGGGGAGCTGTTTTTT

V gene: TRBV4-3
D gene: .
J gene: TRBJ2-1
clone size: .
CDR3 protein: CASSQDSSSYNEQFF
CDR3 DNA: TGCGCCAGCAGCCAAGATTCTAGCTCCTACAATGAGCAGTTCTTC

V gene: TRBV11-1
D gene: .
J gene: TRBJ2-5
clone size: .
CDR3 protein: CASSLYFGVTQYF
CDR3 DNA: TGTGCCAGCAGCTTATATTTCGGAGTGACCCAGTACTTC

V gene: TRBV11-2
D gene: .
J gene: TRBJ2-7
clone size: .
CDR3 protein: CASSPSRLEQYF
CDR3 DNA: TGTGCCAGCAGCCCGTCCCGGCTCGAGCAGTACTTC

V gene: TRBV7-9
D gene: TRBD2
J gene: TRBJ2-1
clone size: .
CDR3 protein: CASSLRLAVDNEQFF
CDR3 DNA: TGTGCCAGCAGCTTAAGGCTAGCGGTCGACAATGAGCAGTTCTTC

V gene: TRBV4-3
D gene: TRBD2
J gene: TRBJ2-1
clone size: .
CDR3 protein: CASSHGLAGGPYNEQFF
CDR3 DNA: TGCGCCAGCAGCCATGGACTAGCGGGAGGGCCCTACAATGAGCAGTTCTTC

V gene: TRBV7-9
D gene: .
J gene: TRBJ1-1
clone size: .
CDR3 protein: CASSQGQGRGNTEAFF
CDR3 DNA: TGTGCCAGCAGCCAAGGTCAGGGAAGGGGAAACACTGAAGCTTTCTTT

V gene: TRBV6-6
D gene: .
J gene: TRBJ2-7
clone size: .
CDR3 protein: CASSLGSSYEQYF
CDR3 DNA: TGTGCCAGCAGCCTCGGATCCTCCTACGAGCAGTACTTC

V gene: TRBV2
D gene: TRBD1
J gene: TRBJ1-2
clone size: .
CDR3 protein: CASRHGTDVYGYTF
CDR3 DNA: TGTGCCAGCAGGCACGGGACAGACGTCTATGGCTACACCTTC

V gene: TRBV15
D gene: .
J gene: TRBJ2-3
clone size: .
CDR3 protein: CATSNFQADTQYF
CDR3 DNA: TGTGCCACCAGCAACTTCCAGGCAGATACGCAGTATTTT

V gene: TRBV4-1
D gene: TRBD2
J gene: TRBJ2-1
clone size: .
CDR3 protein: CASSRGTSGGSYNEQFF
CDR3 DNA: TGCGCCAGCAGCCGAGGGACTAGCGGGGGCTCCTACAATGAGCAGTTCTTC

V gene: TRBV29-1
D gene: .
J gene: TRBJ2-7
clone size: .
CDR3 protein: CSVKTGRGEQYF
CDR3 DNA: TGCAGCGTTAAGACAGGTCGAGGCGAGCAGTACTTC

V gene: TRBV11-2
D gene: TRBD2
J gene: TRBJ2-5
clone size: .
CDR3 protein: CASSPQTSGRAQYF
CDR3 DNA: TGTGCCAGCAGCCCCCAGACTAGCGGGAGGGCCCAGTACTTC

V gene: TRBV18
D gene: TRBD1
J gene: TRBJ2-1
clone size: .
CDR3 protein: CASSPPGQVNEQFF
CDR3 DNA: TGTGCCAGCTCACCTCCGGGACAGGTGAATGAGCAGTTCTTC

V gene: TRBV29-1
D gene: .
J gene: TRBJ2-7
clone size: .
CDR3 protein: CSVEQGSYEQYF
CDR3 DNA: TGCAGCGTTGAACAGGGGTCCTACGAGCAGTACTTC

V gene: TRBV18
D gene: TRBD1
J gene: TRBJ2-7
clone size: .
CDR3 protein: CASSLLDRDEQYF
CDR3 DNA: TGTGCCAGCTCACTCCTTGACAGGGACGAGCAGTACTTC

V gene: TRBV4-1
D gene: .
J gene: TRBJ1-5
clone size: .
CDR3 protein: CASSQDSSSVYVQPQHF
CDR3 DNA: TGCGCCAGCAGCCAAGATTCATCTTCCGTTTACGTACAGCCCCAGCATTTT

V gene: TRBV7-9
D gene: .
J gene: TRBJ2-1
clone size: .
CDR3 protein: CASRSQGDEQFF
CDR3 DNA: TGTGCCAGCAGATCCCAGGGTGATGAGCAGTTCTTC

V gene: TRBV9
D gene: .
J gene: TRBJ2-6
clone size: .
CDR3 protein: CASSVDMFSGANVLTF
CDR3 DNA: TGTGCCAGCAGCGTAGATATGTTCTCTGGGGCCAACGTCCTGACTTTC

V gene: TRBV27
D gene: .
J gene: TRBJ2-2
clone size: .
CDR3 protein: CASSPTNTGELFF
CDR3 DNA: TGTGCCAGCAGTCCCACGAACACCGGGGAGCTGTTTTTT

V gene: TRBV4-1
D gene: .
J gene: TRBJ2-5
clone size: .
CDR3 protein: CASSQPLEGSRFDRETQYF
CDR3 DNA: TGCGCCAGCAGCCAGCCCTTGGAGGGTAGCCGCTTTGATAGAGAGACCCAGTACTTC

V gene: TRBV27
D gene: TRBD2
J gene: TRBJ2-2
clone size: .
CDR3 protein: CASSPGGGPMPTGELFF
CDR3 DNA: TGTGCCAGCAGTCCGGGAGGAGGCCCGATGCCGACCGGGGAGCTGTTTTTT

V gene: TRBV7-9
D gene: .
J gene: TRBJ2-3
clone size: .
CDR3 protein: CASSLSDTQYF
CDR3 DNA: TGTGCCAGCAGCTTATCGGATACGCAGTATTTT

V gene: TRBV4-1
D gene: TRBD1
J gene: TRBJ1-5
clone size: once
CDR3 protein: CASSLLPGGNQPQHF
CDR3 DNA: TGCGCCAGCAGCCTACTACCAGGGGGTAATCAGCCCCAGCATTTT

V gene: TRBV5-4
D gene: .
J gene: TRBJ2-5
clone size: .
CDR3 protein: CASSLPGDETQYF
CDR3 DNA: TGTGCCAGCAGCTTGCCGGGGGACGAGACCCAGTACTTC

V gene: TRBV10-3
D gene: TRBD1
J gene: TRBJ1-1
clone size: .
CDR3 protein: CAISEPTDQIRDRGAFF
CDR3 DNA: TGTGCCATCAGTGAGCCGACCGACCAAATTCGGGACAGGGGAGCTTTCTTT

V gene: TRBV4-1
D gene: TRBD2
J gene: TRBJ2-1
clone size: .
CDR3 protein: CASSLGSGGIYNEQFF
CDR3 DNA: TGCGCCAGCAGTCTAGGAAGCGGGGGGATCTACAATGAGCAGTTCTTC

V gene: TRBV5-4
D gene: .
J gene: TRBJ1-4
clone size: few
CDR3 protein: CASSLGVDGEKLFF
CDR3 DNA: TGTGCCAGCAGCTTGGGGGTCGATGGAGAAAAACTGTTTTTT

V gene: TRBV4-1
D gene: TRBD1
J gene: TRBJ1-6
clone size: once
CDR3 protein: CASSLTWTGINSPLHF
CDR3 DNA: TGCGCCAGCAGCCTCACGTGGACAGGGATCAATTCACCCCTCCACTTT

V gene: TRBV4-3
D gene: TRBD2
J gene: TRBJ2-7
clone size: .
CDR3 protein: CASSQSLAGGIDEQYF
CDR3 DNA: TGCGCCAGCAGCCAATCTTTAGCGGGAGGAATTGATGAGCAGTACTTC

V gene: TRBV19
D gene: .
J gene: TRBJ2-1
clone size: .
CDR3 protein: CASSIGQYNEQFF
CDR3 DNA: TGTGCCAGTAGTATAGGGCAATACAATGAGCAGTTCTTC

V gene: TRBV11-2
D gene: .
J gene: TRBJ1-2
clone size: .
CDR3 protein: CASYGGEGYGYTF
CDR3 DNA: TGTGCCAGCTACGGGGGGGAGGGCTATGGCTACACCTTC

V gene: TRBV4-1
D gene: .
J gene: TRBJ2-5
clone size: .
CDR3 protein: CASSQEGGETQYF
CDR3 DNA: TGCGCCAGCAGCCAAGAGGGTGGCGAGACCCAGTACTTC

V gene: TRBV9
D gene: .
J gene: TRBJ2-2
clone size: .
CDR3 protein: CASSGGRGNTGELFF
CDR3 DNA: TGTGCCAGCAGCGGGGGAAGGGGTAACACCGGGGAGCTGTTTTTT

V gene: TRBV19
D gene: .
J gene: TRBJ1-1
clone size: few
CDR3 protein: CASSIAGGSPEAFF
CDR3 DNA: TGTGCCAGTAGTATAGCGGGGGGCAGCCCTGAAGCTTTCTTT

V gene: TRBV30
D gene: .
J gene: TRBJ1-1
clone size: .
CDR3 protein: CAWSVESHLNTEAFF
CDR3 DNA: TGTGCCTGGAGTGTAGAGTCACACCTAAACACTGAAGCTTTCTTT

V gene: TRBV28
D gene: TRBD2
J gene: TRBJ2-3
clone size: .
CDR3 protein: CASLGVPRTSGSYTQYF
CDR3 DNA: TGTGCCAGCTTGGGGGTTCCAAGGACTAGCGGGAGTTATACGCAGTATTTT

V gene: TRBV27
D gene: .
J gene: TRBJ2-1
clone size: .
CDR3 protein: CASSPRLTGYNEQFF
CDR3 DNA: TGTGCCAGCAGTCCCCGACTAACGGGATACAATGAGCAGTTCTTC

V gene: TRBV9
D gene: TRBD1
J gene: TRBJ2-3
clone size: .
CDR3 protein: CASSVEGAGPDTQYF
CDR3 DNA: TGTGCCAGCAGCGTAGAGGGGGCCGGGCCAGATACGCAGTATTTT

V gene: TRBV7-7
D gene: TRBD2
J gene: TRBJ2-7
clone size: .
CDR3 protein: CASSRGGPDEQYF
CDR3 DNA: TGTGCCAGCAGCCGGGGGGGCCCTGACGAGCAGTACTTC

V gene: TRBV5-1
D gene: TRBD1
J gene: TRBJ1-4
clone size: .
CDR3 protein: CASSRWTGKTEKLFF
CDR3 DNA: TGCGCCAGCAGCCGCTGGACAGGGAAGACTGAAAAACTGTTTTTT

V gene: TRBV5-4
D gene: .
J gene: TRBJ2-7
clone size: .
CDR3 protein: CASSFWGGLDEQYF
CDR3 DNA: TGTGCCAGCAGCTTTTGGGGGGGGCTGGACGAGCAGTACTTC

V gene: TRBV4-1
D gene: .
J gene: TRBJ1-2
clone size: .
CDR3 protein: CASSQESAGSLNYGYTF
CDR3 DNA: TGCGCCAGCAGCCAAGAGTCGGCAGGTTCTCTTAACTATGGCTACACCTTC

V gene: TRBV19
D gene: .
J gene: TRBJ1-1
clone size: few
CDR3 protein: CASSIYTEAFF
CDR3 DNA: TGTGCCAGTAGTATCTACACTGAAGCTTTCTTT

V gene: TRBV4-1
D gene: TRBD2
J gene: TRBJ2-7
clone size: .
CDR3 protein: CASSHSSGGVGEQYF
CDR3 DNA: TGCGCCAGCAGCCATTCTAGCGGGGGGGTGGGCGAGCAGTACTTC

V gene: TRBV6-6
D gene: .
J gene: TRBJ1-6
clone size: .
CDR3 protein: CASSPRVFSPLHF
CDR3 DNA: TGTGCCAGCAGTCCCCGAGTATTTTCACCCCTCCACTTT

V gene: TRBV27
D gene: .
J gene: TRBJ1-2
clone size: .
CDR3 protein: CASSLGASEHYGYTF
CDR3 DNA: TGTGCCAGCAGTTTGGGGGCCTCAGAGCACTATGGCTACACCTTC

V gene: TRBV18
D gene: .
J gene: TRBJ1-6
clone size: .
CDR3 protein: CASSPPGSSYNSPLHF
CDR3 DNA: TGTGCCAGCTCACCACCAGGGAGCTCCTATAATTCACCCCTCCACTTT

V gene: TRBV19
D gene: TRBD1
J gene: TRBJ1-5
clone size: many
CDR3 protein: CASSIAAGGTQHF
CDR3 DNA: TGTGCCAGTAGTATAGCGGCAGGGGGGACCCAGCATTTT

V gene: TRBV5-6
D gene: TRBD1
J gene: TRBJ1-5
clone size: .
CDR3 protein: CASSLGTGGSQPQHF
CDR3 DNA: TGTGCCAGCAGCTTGGGCACAGGGGGGAGTCAGCCCCAGCATTTT